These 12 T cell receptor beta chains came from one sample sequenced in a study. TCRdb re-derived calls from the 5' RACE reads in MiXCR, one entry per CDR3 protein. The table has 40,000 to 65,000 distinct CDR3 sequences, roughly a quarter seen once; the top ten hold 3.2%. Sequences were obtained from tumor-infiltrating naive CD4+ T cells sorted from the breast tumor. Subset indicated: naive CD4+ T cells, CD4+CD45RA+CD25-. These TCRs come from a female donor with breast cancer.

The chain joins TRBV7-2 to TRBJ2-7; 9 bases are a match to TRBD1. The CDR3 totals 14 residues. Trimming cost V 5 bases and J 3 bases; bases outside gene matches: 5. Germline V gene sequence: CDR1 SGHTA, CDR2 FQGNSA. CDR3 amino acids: CASSHRDRVYEQYF. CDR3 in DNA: TGTGCCAGCAGCCACCGGGACAGGGTCTACGAGCAGTACTTC.

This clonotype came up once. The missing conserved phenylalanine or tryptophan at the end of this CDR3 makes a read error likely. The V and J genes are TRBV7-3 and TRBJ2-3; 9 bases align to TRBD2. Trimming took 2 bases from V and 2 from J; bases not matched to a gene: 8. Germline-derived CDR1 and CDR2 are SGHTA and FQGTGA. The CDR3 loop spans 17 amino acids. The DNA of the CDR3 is TGTGCCAGCAGCTTAGACGGAGCGGGAGGACCCACAGATACGCAGTATTTA. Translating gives CASSLDGAGGPTDTQYL.

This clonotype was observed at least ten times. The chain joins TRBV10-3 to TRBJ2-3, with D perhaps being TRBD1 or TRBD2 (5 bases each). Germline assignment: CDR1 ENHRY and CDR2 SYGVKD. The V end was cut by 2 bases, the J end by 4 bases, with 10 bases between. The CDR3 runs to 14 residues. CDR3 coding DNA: TGTGCCATCAGTGAGCTGGGGGATTCAGATACGCAGTATTTT. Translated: CAISELGDSDTQYF.

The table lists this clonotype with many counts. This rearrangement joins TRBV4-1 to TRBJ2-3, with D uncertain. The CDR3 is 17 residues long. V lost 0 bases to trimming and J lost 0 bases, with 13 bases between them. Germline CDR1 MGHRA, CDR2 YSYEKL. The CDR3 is CASSQELRQYSTDTQYF. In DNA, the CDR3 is TGCGCCAGCAGCCAAGAATTGCGGCAGTATAGCACAGATACGCAGTATTTT.

CDR3 nucleotide sequence: TGTGCCAGCAGCCCCTCAAATGTACGGAACGGGAATGAGCAGTTCTTC. Translating it yields CASSPSNVRNGNEQFF. The V gene is TRBV12-3 or TRBV12-4, the J gene TRBJ2-1; D is undetermined. The V end lost 6 bases, the J end lost 7 bases, and 22 bases lay between the germline ends. This CDR3 has 16 amino acids.

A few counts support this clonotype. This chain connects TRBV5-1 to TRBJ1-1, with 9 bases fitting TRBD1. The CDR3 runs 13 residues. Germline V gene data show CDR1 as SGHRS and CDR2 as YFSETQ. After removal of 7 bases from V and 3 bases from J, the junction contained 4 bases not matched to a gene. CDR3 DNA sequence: TGCGCCAGCTTCGGACAGGGGCACACTGAAGCTTTCTTT. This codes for CASFGQGHTEAFF.

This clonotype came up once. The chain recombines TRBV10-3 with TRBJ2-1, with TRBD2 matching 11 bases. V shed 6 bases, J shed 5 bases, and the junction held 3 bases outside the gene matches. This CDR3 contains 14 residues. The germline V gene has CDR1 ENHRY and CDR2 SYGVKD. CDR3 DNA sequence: TGTGCCATCAGGGGACTAGCGGACCACAATGAGCAGTTCTTC. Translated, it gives CAIRGLADHNEQFF.

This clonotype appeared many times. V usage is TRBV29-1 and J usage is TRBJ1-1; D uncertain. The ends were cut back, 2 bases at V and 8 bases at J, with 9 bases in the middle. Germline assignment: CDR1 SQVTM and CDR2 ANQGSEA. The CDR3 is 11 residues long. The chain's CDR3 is CSVERAVEAFF. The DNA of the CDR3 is TGCAGCGTTGAAAGGGCAGTCGAAGCTTTCTTT.

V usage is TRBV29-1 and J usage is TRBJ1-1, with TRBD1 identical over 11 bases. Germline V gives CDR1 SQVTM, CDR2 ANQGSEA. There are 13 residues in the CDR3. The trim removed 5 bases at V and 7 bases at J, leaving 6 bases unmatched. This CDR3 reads CSVSDRGLGEAFF. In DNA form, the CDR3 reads TGCAGCGTTTCGGACAGGGGGCTAGGTGAAGCTTTCTTT.

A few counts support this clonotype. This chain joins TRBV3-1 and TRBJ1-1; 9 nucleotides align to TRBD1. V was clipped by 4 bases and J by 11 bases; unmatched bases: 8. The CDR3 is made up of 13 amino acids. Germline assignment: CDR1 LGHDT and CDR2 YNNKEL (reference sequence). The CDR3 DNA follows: TGTGCCAGCAGCCGCCTACAGGGGGCGCGGGCTTTCTTT. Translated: CASSRLQGARAFF. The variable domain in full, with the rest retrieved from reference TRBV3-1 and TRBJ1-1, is DTAVSQTPKYLVTQMGNDKSIKCEQNLGHDTMYWYKQDSKKFLKIMFSYNNKELIINETVPNRFSPKSPDKAHLNLHINSLELGDSAVYFCASSRLQGARAFFGQGTRLTVV.

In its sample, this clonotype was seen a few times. Here the CDR3 reads CASSNRGAADTQYF. In nucleotides, the CDR3 is TGCGCCAGCAGCAACAGGGGAGCTGCAGATACGCAGTATTTT. The chain has TRBV5-1 and TRBJ2-3; TRBD1 matches at 7 bases. J was trimmed by 4 bases and V by 4 bases; bases with no gene match: 6. Germline assignment: CDR1 SGHRS and CDR2 YFSETQ. CDR3 size: 14 residues.

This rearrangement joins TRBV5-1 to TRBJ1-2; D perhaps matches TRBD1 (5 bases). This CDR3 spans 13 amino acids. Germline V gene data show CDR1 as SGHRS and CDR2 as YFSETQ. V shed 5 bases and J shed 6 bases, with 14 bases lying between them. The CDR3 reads CASRVEGRNGYTF. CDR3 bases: TGCGCCAGCAGGGTTGAGGGGCGGAATGGCTACACCTTC.